A selection of T cell receptor beta chains follows, all from one sample in a study of blood T cell repertoires in COVID-19. Here immunoSEQ multiplex PCR was the method, and the copy in TCRdb shows in-frame clones only, minus some. The top ten hold 9.4% of the sample, which has more than 85,000 clones, 81% seen once. The sample was peripheral blood. These receptors all stem from a woman in her sixties or seventies with acute or convalescent COVID-19. Both conserved end residues are part of each CDR3. A D gene is named only where the DNA matches it firmly. Some rows mark clone size as missing; the rest say once, few, many or name a class of expanded clone.

J | size | length | D | V | DNA | CDR3
TRBJ2-7 | . | 11 | . | TRBV20-1 | TGCAGCCCCAGTGAAGGGGTCGAGCAGTACTTC | CSPSEGVEQYF
TRBJ1-3 | few | 19 | . | TRBV5-8 | TGTGCCAGCAGCTTCTTCGCGGGCAGCACGACAAGCTCTGGAAACACCATATATTTT | CASSFFAGSTTSSGNTIYF
TRBJ1-5 | . | 15 | . | TRBV30 | TGTGCCTGGAGTGTATCTAGCCAGTCCAATCAGCCCCAGCATTTT | CAWSVSSQSNQPQHF
TRBJ1-1 | . | 13 | . | TRBV6-5 | TGTGCCAGCCGCGGGGACGGGAACACTGAAGCTTTCTTT | CASRGDGNTEAFF
TRBJ1-4 | . | 16 | TRBD1 | TRBV4-2 | TGTGCCAGCAGCCCTCGACAGGGTACGGCTAATGAAAAACTGTTTTTT | CASSPRQGTANEKLFF
TRBJ1-2 | . | 15 | TRBD1 | TRBV6-1 | TGTGCCAGCAGTGAAGGGGGAGGACAGGGGTATGGCTACACCTTC | CASSEGGGQGYGYTF
TRBJ2-7 | once | 14 | TRBD1 | TRBV15 | TGTGCCACCAGCAGAGAGGGGACAGGGTACGAGCAGTACTTC | CATSREGTGYEQYF
TRBJ2-7 | . | 19 | TRBD2 | TRBV5-1 | TGCGCCAGCAGCCCAATTACCACTAGCGGGGGGGCCGGATCCTACGAGCAGTACTTC | CASSPITTSGGAGSYEQYF
TRBJ2-2 | . | 15 | TRBD1 | TRBV7-9 | TGTGCCAGCACCAAGGACAGGGCGAGCACCGGGGAGCTGTTTTTT | CASTKDRASTGELFF
TRBJ2-7 | . | 15 | TRBD1 | TRBV7-9 | TGTGCCAGCAGCTCATTCAGGGGGACCTCCTACGAGCAGTACTTC | CASSSFRGTSYEQYF
TRBJ1-5 | many | 12 | TRBD1 | TRBV2 | TGTGCCAGCAGTCGAGACAGGGAGCCCCAGCATTTT | CASSRDREPQHF
TRBJ1-5 | . | 13 | . | TRBV30 | TGTGCCTGGAGTCCAGGAGGGAATCAGCCCCAGCATTTT | CAWSPGGNQPQHF
TRBJ2-1 | once | 16 | . | TRBV7-3 | TGTGCCAGCAGCGACCGACAGGACCCCTCCTACAATGAGCAGTTCTTC | CASSDRQDPSYNEQFF
TRBJ2-5 | . | 14 | . | TRBV18 | TGTGCCAGCTCACCATTGGGCAGGGGAGAGACCCAGTACTTC | CASSPLGRGETQYF
TRBJ1-1 | . | 16 | . | TRBV7-9 | TGTGCCAGCAGCCCTAGCGGGACGGTCGTGAACACTGAAGCTTTCTTT | CASSPSGTVVNTEAFF
TRBJ2-1 | . | 12 | . | TRBV6-5 | TGTGCCAGCCGTAGGGAGTCCAATGAGCAGTTCTTC | CASRRESNEQFF
TRBJ1-1 | . | 14 | . | TRBV7-2 | TGTGCCAGCAGTCCATTCCAGGGTAACACTGAAGCTTTCTTT | CASSPFQGNTEAFF
TRBJ2-3 | . | 14 | . | TRBV6-2/TRBV6-3 | TGTGCCAGCAGTTTTCCCGGGGAGTCAGATACGCAGTATTTT | CASSFPGESDTQYF
TRBJ2-3 | . | 15 | TRBD2 | TRBV29-1 | TGCAGCGTTGAAGGCAAGCGGGGGGGCACAGATACGCAGTATTTT | CSVEGKRGGTDTQYF
TRBJ2-5 | few | 15 | . | TRBV5-4 | TGTGCCAGCAGCTTGGACAGGTTCGGCCAAGAGACCCAGTACTTC | CASSLDRFGQETQYF
TRBJ1-1 | few | 16 | . | TRBV2 | TGTGCCAGCAGTGAAGCGTTCAGGGTCATGAACACTGAAGCTTTCTTT | CASSEAFRVMNTEAFF
TRBJ2-4 | . | 14 | TRBD1 | TRBV6-5 | TGTGCCAGCACCCCCGGACAGGTCGGGGCCATTCAGTACTTC | CASTPGQVGAIQYF
TRBJ2-7 | . | 11 | . | TRBV23-1 | TGCGCCAGCAGTCAATCGCCCGGCGAGGGCTTC | CASSQSPGEGF
TRBJ2-6 | . | 19 | . | TRBV7-9 | TGTGCCAGCAGCTCCTACCCCAGGTTCAGCAACTCTGGGGCCAACGTCCTGACTTTC | CASSSYPRFSNSGANVLTF
TRBJ1-3 | . | 16 | . | TRBV21-1 | TGTGCCAGCAGCGTATCGGGGGGTGGGGCTGGAAACACCATATATTTT | CASSVSGGGAGNTIYF
TRBJ1-5 | . | 12 | TRBD1 | TRBV2 | TGTGCCAGTACAGGGGGCGCTCAGCCCCAGCATTTT | CASTGGAQPQHF
TRBJ2-7 | . | 17 | . | TRBV10-1 | TGCGCCAGCAGGGTTCAGCACCCTCGGGTAAGAAGGTACGAGCAGTACTTC | CASRVQHPRVRRYEQYF
TRBJ1-2 | . | 13 | . | TRBV30 | TGTGCCTGGAGTGAACAATCAGGGGTCGGCTACACCTTC | CAWSEQSGVGYTF
TRBJ1-4 | many | 16 | . | TRBV28 | TGTGCCAGCGGATCACTCAAGACAGGCTATAATGAAAAACTGTTTTTT | CASGSLKTGYNEKLFF
TRBJ2-1 | . | 15 | . | TRBV7-9 | TGTGCCAGCAGCGTGGACGGAGGCCCCTTAAATGAGCAGTTCTTC | CASSVDGGPLNEQFF
TRBJ2-3 | . | 14 | . | TRBV9 | TGTGCCAGCAGCGTACAGTCCCGCACAGATACGCAGTATTTT | CASSVQSRTDTQYF
TRBJ2-3 | . | 14 | TRBD2 | TRBV30 | TGTGCCTGGAGGGGACTAGGGGAAGCAGATACGCAGTATTTT | CAWRGLGEADTQYF
TRBJ1-6 | . | 14 | . | TRBV28 | TGTGCCAGCAGTTTATTGTCAGGGCTCCAGCCCCTCCACTTT | CASSLLSGLQPLHF
TRBJ1-2 | . | 11 | . | TRBV29-1 | TGCCTAGTCGGAAACTTATATGGCTACACCTTC | CLVGNLYGYTF
TRBJ1-1 | . | 13 | TRBD1 | TRBV19 | TGTGCCAGTAGCAGGACAGGGTACACTGAAGCTTTCTTT | CASSRTGYTEAFF
TRBJ1-1 | . | 13 | . | TRBV30 | TGTGCCTGGAGTGGAGGGGGGGTCACTGAAGCTTTCTTT | CAWSGGGVTEAFF